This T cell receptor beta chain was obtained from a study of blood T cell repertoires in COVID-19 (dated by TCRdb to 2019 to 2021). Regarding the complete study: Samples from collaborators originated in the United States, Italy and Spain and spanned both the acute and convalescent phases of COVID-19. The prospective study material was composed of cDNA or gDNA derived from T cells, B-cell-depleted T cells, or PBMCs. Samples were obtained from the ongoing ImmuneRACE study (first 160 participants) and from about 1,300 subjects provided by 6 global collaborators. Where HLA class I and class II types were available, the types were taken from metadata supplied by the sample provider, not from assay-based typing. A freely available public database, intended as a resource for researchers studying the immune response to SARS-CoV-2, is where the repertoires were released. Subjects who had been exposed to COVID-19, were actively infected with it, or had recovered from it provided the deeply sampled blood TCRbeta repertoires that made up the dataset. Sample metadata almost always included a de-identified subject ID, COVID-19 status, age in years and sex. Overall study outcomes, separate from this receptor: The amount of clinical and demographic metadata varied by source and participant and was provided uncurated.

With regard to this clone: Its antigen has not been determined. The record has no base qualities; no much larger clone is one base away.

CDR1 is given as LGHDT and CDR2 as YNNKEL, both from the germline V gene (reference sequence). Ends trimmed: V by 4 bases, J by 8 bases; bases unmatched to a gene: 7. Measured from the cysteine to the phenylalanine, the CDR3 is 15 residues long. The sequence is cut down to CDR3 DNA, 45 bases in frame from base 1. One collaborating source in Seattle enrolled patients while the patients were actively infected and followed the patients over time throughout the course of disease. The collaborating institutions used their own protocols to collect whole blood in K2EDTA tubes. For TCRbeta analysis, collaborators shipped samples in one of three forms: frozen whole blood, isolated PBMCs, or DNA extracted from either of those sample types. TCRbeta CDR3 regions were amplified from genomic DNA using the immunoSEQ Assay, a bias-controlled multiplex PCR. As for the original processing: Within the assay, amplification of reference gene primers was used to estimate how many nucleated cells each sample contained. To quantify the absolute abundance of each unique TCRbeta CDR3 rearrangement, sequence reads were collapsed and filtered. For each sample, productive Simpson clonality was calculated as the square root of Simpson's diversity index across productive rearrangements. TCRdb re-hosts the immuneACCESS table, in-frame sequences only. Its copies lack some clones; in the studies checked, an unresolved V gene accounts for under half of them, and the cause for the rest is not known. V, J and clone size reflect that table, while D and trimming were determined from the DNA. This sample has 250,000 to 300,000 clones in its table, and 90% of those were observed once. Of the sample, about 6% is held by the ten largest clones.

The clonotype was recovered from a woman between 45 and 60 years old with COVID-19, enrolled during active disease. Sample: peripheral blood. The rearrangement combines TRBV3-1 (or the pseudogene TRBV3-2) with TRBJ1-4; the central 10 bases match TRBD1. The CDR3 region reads CASSPPGTGDEKLFF. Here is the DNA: TGTGCCAGCAGCCCACCCGGGACAGGGGACGAAAAACTGTTTTTT.